The sequence of this TCR beta chain was determined in a study of cytomegalovirus exposure and HLA in healthy donors (dated 2017 in TCRdb). Concerning the study at large: An earlier analysis of approximately 640 of the donors reported roughly 300 Gb of sequence data and some 100 million unique TCR beta sequences from 150 million to 200 million T cells. Around 330 gigabases of sequencing data and around 88 million unique TCR sequences made up an early release that covered several hundred HLA-typed donors. Of the roughly 390 genotyped donors, approximately 80% were placed in the genetic ancestry cluster associated with self-reported Caucasian donors. The study aimed to test whether cataloging public T cell receptors could reveal signatures of past pathogen exposure. The T cell repertoires of several hundred subjects were profiled by immunosequencing and related to cytomegalovirus serostatus. A separate validation cohort of over 95 different subjects was used in addition to the approximately 640-subject first cohort. The study combined high-throughput TCR immunosequencing, statistical association of individual TCRs with disease status, and machine learning to predict cytomegalovirus infection status. A later analysis re-analyzed previously published TCR beta repertoires from several hundred donors and added high-resolution HLA genotyping to study TCR occurrence patterns. The later analysis used no new phenotypic data to find candidate immune exposures, relying instead on TCR beta sequences and their occurrence across donors. An earlier analysis of some 500 of the donors applied high-throughput TCR beta sequencing to assess whether each TCR beta V gene segment acted as functional or pseudogenic. Alongside the repertoire data, information on donor age, sex, ethnicity and CMV serostatus was compiled. Genome-wide SNP genotypes for about 60% of the 666 donors were used in a later genetic analysis, which treated that subset as a discovery cohort. All discovery cohort repertoires had been generated on a single sequencing platform. Both class I and class II loci were covered by HLA typing, at four-digit resolution. The number of typed donors differed by locus: about 629-630 for A, B, C, DRB1 and DQB1; roughly 510 for DQA1; 606 for DPA1; and 400 to 480 for DPB1. Several DR-DQ haplotypes were handled as single units for association and clustering, since linkage in the cohort was strong. Among under 450 genotyped donors of the cohort, an average of about 240,000 unique TCR beta nucleotide sequences were sequenced per donor, roughly a sixth of them non-productive.

The method was the immunoSEQ multiplex PCR assay. For the multiplex PCR, a mixture combining 60 forward primers for TCR Vbeta segments and 13 reverse primers for TCR Jbeta segments was used. The CDR3 region of rearranged TCR beta genes was amplified from genomic DNA by a multiplex PCR assay. Amplified TCR beta libraries were sequenced as 87-base-pair reads on the Illumina HiSeq System. The authors' analysis ran thus. A later analysis counted about 76 million unique TCR beta chains across the 550 to 800 repertoires, and roughly 10 million of these chains were shared by at least two donors. A nearest-neighbor algorithm error-corrected the raw reads and collapsed the reads into unique sequences, merging closely related sequences to remove PCR and sequencing errors. To assign V, D and J gene segments, CDR3 sequences were aligned to IMGT reference sequences. For a sequence to be retained, at least a six-nucleotide match to both a V gene segment and a J gene segment was required. Rearrangements were called productive when the CDR3 lacked stop codons and stayed in frame with V and J; all others were non-productive. CDR3 was defined according to IMGT convention as the region running from the second conserved V-encoded cysteine to the conserved J-encoded phenylalanine. Sequences without an unambiguous match to a single V gene segment were excluded from the earlier analysis of several hundred of the donors. An earlier analysis of fewer than 750 of the donors called V segments functional above 56.7% productive rearrangements and segregating when the between-donor standard deviation exceeded 5%. To diagnose cytomegalovirus status from the catalog of TCR beta chain sequences, a statistical classification framework was built. In a later analysis, V and J genes were assigned by comparing TCR nucleotide sequences against IMGT/GENE-DB human TR gene sequences. Using the TCRdist pipeline, a later analysis assigned CDR3 sequences along with most-parsimonious VDJ recombination scenarios. A later analysis defined each TCR beta chain by its CDR3 amino acid sequence plus V-gene family, and excluded reads lacking a unique V-gene family. To address suspected cross-contamination and a sequencing artifact, a later analysis removed around 600 highly shared, low-generation-probability nucleotide sequences. In a later analysis, a clonal expansion index was calculated for each public chain from normalized within-repertoire ranks of inferred template counts. In a later analysis, generation probabilities were computed using a VDJ recombination model fitted to out-of-frame rearrangements, and the results were checked against IGoR. In a later analysis, hypergeometric tests were used to score TCR-TCR, TCR-HLA and TCR-CMV co-occurrence, with a repertoire-size bias correction applied to TCR pairs. In a later analysis, false discovery rates were estimated by permuting HLA or CMV assignments 20 times. In a later analysis, co-occurring TCRs were grouped using DBSCAN, and TCRdist sequence similarity was added for clustering within HLA-allele-positive subsets. For co-occurrence clustering, repertoires with fewer than 30,000 or more than 120,000 public chains were excluded, along with five or six repertoires with anomalous nucleotide sharing. In its TCRdb copy, this immuneACCESS table keeps in-frame sequences only and misses some clones. Where compared with another copy, unresolved V genes explain less than half of these, and the others have no known cause. V and J calls plus clone size are reproduced from that table; the DNA served to infer D and trimming. The sample table holds around 170,000 clones, of which around three quarters were seen once. The ten largest clones take up roughly 1.6% of the sample.

Results and caveats for the whole study, not just this receptor: In both the original and validation cohorts, the classifier was reported to diagnose cytomegalovirus status with high specificity and sensitivity. It was suggested by the authors that the approach could potentially be generalized to other disease states and immunological phenotypes. A few of the identified cytomegalovirus-associated TCR beta chains were confirmed in vitro to be specific for cytomegalovirus antigens. Immune exposure information for the cohort was limited to CMV serostatus. Correlated functional status among segregating V segments might reflect linkage disequilibrium, but an unknown experimental factor could not be ruled out. Broadly in line with IMGT annotations, most TCR beta V segments showed up in productive rearrangements about 90% or about 30% of the time in an earlier analysis of approximately 640 of the donors. According to a later analysis, parvovirus B19, influenza, CMV and Epstein-Barr virus appeared linked to several top co-occurrence clusters. Roughly uniform sequencing depth across donors was assumed in presence/absence analyses, although this assumption may not hold. An association between a missense DCLRE1C variant and V-gene and J-gene trimming of TCR beta chains was found in a later genetic analysis and replicated in an independent cohort. This cohort had only TCR beta chains sequenced, and the lack of alpha or paired-chain data limited which features could be detected. Most CMV-associated TCR beta chains appeared to be HLA-restricted in a later analysis, and the HLA associations seemed to be driven largely by CMV exposure. Compared with equally common non-associated chains, HLA-associated TCR beta chains in a later analysis were more clonally expanded and had lower generation probabilities. In a later analysis, the rate of TCR association differed among HLA loci, with DRB1 alleles having the most associated TCRs and HLA-C alleles having the fewest. Specific HLA alleles were associated with around 18,000 TCR beta sequences at a false discovery rate of 0.05 in a later analysis. While some public TCRs were present in many individuals, most TCR sequences turned up only very rarely across donors. Because HLA typing was unavailable for some donors at each locus, only the typed subset was used in association tests. Compared with the approximately 670-donor mean, donors in an Asian-associated ancestry cluster had fewer N-insertions in productive TCRs, according to a later genetic analysis. Some IMGT-functional V segments, including TRBV6-2 and TRBV6-3, could not be told apart with the 87-base-pair reads, so those segments were excluded. A further reported finding was that TCR beta sequences accurately predicted the HLA-A and HLA-B alleles for most subjects in the first cohort. When HLA alleles, especially DR and DQ, strongly co-occurred, TCR associations were difficult to assign to individual alleles. A cluster of highly shared sequence variants was judged likely to represent a technical artifact of the sequencing pipeline. The earlier analysis of 587 of the donors excluded approximately 15 rarely observed V segments, including chromosome 9 orphons, because counts were too low. A total of about 150 TCR beta chains were listed by the study as associated with cytomegalovirus.

Note on this clone: What antigen it recognizes has not been identified. Nothing much larger sits one base from this clone, and base qualities are not available.

The cohort comprised some 680 healthy bone marrow donors. At the time of sampling, all cohort members were nominally healthy, though unrecorded immune exposures were likely present. The donor tested CMV seronegative, placing the donor among the 350 or so seronegative members of the cohort. A peripheral blood sample was provided by each donor, and peripheral blood mononuclear cells were used for TCR beta sequencing. Genomic DNA was extracted from the blood cell samples with the Qiagen DNeasy Blood Extraction Kit. The germline V gene specifies MDHEN as CDR1 and SYDVKM as CDR2. Including cysteine and phenylalanine, the CDR3 has 17 amino acids. The DNA shown is the 51-base CDR3, in frame from base 1. The V and J ends are trimmed by 2 bases and 2 bases, leaving 16 bases between them.

The sequence derives from a man aged 40-55 years in good health and CMV-seronegative. Sequences were obtained from PBMCs. In this chain, TRBV28 is recombined with TRBJ2-1; no D gene call is confident. The CDR3 reads as follows: CASSLIGVHEAYNEQFF. The bases read TGTGCCAGCAGTTTAATTGGCGTGCATGAGGCCTACAATGAGCAGTTCTTC. The full variable domain, completed from the reference TRBV28 and TRBJ2-1 proteins outside the CDR3, reads DVKVTQSSRYLVKRTGEKVFLECVQDMDHENMFWYRQDPGLGLRLIYFSYDVKMKEKGDIPEGYSVSREKKERFSLILESASTNQTSMYLCASSLIGVHEAYNEQFFGPGTRLTVL.